The next 29 T cell receptor beta chains were all read from a single sample in a study of T cell repertoires in cytomegalovirus infection. TCRdb itself ran the reads through MiXCR, one entry per CDR3 protein. Of hundreds of thousands of distinct CDR3 sequences in the sample, roughly a third are singletons; the top ten hold 17%. The antigens for these receptors are not known. This specimen consisted of cultured PBMCs, obtained from culture after CMV antigen stimulation. The receptors originated from a human donor in good health (CMV status not recorded). Some clones in this sample may be carry-over from other donors' samples.

V and J are TRBV7-9 and TRBJ2-7, with 7 bases that match TRBD1. CDR3 size: 16 residues. Germline trimming cut 4 bases from V and 0 bases from J; bases unmatched to any gene: 9. Germline V gene sequence: CDR1 SEHNR, CDR2 FQNEAQ (reference sequence). CDR3 nucleotides: TGTGCCAGCAGCTCAGACGTGACAGGGTTCTCCTACGAGCAGTACTTC. Translation: CASSSDVTGFSYEQYF.

This clonotype was picked up a small number of times. The chain carries TRBV12-3 or TRBV12-4 and TRBJ2-7; 14 bases are a match to TRBD2. There are 19 residues in the CDR3. Germline trimming cut 5 bases from V and 2 bases from J; bases unmatched to any gene: 14. The DNA of the CDR3 is TGTGCCAGCAGTAAGACAGAGTGGGGACTAGCGGGAGCCACCTACGAGCAGTACTTC. This codes for CASSKTEWGLAGATYEQYF.

V usage is TRBV6-2 or TRBV6-3 and J usage is TRBJ1-5, with D uncertain. Germline V gene data show CDR1 as MNHEY and CDR2 as SVGEGT. Trimming cost V 4 bases and J 1 base, with 8 bases left between them. The CDR3 extends over 14 amino acids. CDR3 residues: CASSWTESNQPQHF. The CDR3 DNA reads as TGTGCCAGCAGTTGGACGGAAAGCAATCAGCCCCAGCATTTT.

The chain combines TRBV6-1 with TRBJ1-1; TRBD1 is a possible D gene (6 bases). The germline V and J ends were trimmed by 7 bases and 1 base, with 10 bases remaining between them. Germline loops: CDR1 MNHNS, CDR2 SASEGT. CDR3 size: 13 residues. The CDR3 loop is CASKGQTNTEAFF. Written as DNA, the CDR3 is TGTGCCAGCAAGGGACAAACGAACACTGAAGCTTTCTTT.

The V and J genes are TRBV28 and TRBJ1-1, with D possibly being TRBD1 (6 bases). The germline V and J ends were trimmed by 9 bases and 1 base, with 15 bases remaining between them. Per germline, CDR1 MDHEN and CDR2 SYDVKM. CDR3 size: 14 residues. This CDR3 is CASQRGGANTEAFF. The CDR3 coding sequence is TGTGCCAGTCAAAGGGGGGGCGCGAACACTGAAGCTTTCTTT.

This clonotype appeared many times. This sequence joins TRBV7-2 and TRBJ2-1; 11 bases align to TRBD2. The CDR3 is made up of 17 amino acids. The V and J ends lost 1 base and 4 bases, in that order; junction bases with no gene match: 6. Germline CDR1 reads SGHTA; CDR2 reads FQGNSA. This chain's CDR3 is CASSLVAGGIGYNEQFF. Written as DNA, the CDR3 is TGTGCCAGCAGCTTAGTAGCGGGAGGGATCGGGTACAATGAGCAGTTCTTC.

This clonotype was seen a handful of times. The rearrangement uses TRBV20-1 and TRBJ1-4, with D uncertain. The CDR3 length is 15 residues. Germline CDR1 reads DFQATT; CDR2 reads SNEGSKA (reference sequence). Trimming shortened V by 4 bases and J by 4 bases, and 16 bases separated the two germline ends. The CDR3 DNA reads TGCAGTGCTATAATTGCGAACGGATATAATGAAAAACTGTTTTTT. Amino acids: CSAIIANGYNEKLFF.

The chain carries TRBV6-2 or TRBV6-3 and TRBJ2-1; possible D gene TRBD2, 6 bases. V was trimmed by 2 bases and J by 5 bases, leaving 7 bases between them. CDR3 size: 13 residues. The V gene's germline CDR1 is MNHEY and CDR2 SVGEGT. CDR3 loop: CASSYGGNNEQFF. CDR3 DNA: TGTGCCAGCAGTTACGGGGGGAACAATGAGCAGTTCTTC.

This clonotype was detected many times. The rearrangement uses TRBV5-8 and TRBJ2-1; 7 bases map to TRBD2. CDR3 length: 14 amino acids. Germline CDR1 reads SGHTS; CDR2 reads YDEGEE. V gave up 4 bases and J gave up 2 bases; unmatched junction bases: 3. The chain's CDR3 is CASSPGGTYNEQFF. Written as DNA, the CDR3 is TGTGCCAGCAGCCCGGGGGGAACCTACAATGAGCAGTTCTTC.

As concerns this clonotype: With a much larger clone just one base away, this may be a read error. The chain links TRBV7-2 to TRBJ2-1; 9 bases align to TRBD1. The germline V gene has CDR1 SGHTA and CDR2 FQGNSA. The CDR3 covers 15 residues. CDR3 in DNA: TGTGTCAGCAGCCAAAACAGGGGGCCCCACAATGAGCAGTTCTTC. This gives the protein CVSSQNRGPHNEQFF.

This clonotype was counted between two and nine times. This chain connects TRBV15 to TRBJ1-1; D is possibly TRBD1 (6 bases). Germline V gene data show CDR1 as LNHNV and CDR2 as YYDKDF (reference sequence). The CDR3 loop spans 13 amino acids. Between the trimmed V and J ends, which lost 8 bases and 1 base, there was a span of 11 bases. CDR3 DNA: TGTGCCACCGGGTTACAGGGGAACACTGAAGCTTTCTTT. Translated: CATGLQGNTEAFF.

This clonotype was found a few times. The V call is TRBV6-5, the J call TRBJ2-1; D unresolved. Between the trimmed V and J ends, which lost 7 bases and 3 bases, there was a span of 10 bases. Germline CDR1 and CDR2: MNHEY and SVGAGI. CDR3 length: 13 amino acids. The CDR3 loop is CASKGLNYNEQFF. CDR3 sequence (DNA): TGTGCCAGCAAAGGCCTCAACTACAATGAGCAGTTCTTC.

V and J are TRBV7-9 and TRBJ2-7; D remains unclear. Between the trimmed V and J ends, which lost 1 base and 5 bases, there was a span of 12 bases. The germline V gene encodes CDR1 SEHNR and CDR2 FQNEAQ (reference sequence). The length of the CDR3 is 14 residues. The CDR3 nucleotides read TGTGCCAGCAGCTTAGTGAGTTCGATTGACGAGCAGTACTTC. Encoded protein: CASSLVSSIDEQYF.

The gene calls are TRBV19 and TRBJ1-5; TRBD1 aligns across 8 bases. Per germline, CDR1 LNHDA and CDR2 SQIVND (reference sequence). Germline trimming cut 6 bases from V and 9 bases from J; bases unmatched to any gene: 10. The CDR3 spans 14 residues. CDR3: CASSRTGPQRPQHF. As DNA, the CDR3 is TGTGCCAGTAGCAGGACAGGGCCCCAGAGGCCCCAGCATTTT. Complete variable domain (other parts from reference TRBV19 and TRBJ1-5): DGGITQSPKYLFRKEGQNVTLSCEQNLNHDAMYWYRQDPGQGLRLIYYSQIVNDFQKGDIAEGYSVSREKKESFPLTVTSAQKNPTAFYLCASSRTGPQRPQHFGDGTRLSIL.

The rearrangement uses TRBV6-8 and TRBJ2-7, with 11 bases fitting TRBD1. The CDR3 consists of 16 residues. Trimming at V came to 6 bases and at J to 3 bases, leaving 10 bases not matched to a gene. Germline-derived CDR1 and CDR2 are MNHGY and SAAAGT. CDR3 bases: TGTGCCAGCAGAACACATATGGGGACAGGGGGCTACGAGCAGTACTTC. Its translation: CASRTHMGTGGYEQYF.

This chain joins TRBV5-1 and TRBJ2-3; D unresolved. Trimming took 4 bases from V and 2 from J, leaving 14 bases between them. The CDR3 sequence is 15 residues long. Germline assignment: CDR1 SGHRS and CDR2 YFSETQ. CDR3 bases: TGCGCCAGCAGCGCTAACGGCGGTGTCACAGATACGCAGTATTTT. Translating gives CASSANGGVTDTQYF.

This clonotype was seen a few times. The chain is built from TRBV6-2 or TRBV6-3 and TRBJ2-4; 10 bases line up with TRBD1. With V trimmed by 6 bases and J by 9 bases, 14 bases remained unmatched. Germline values: CDR1 MNHEY, CDR2 SVGEGT. The CDR3 spans 16 residues. The CDR3 region has the DNA TGTGCCAGCAGAATCCAACCGGGACAGGGGAGTTTCATTCAGTACTTC. It codes for CASRIQPGQGSFIQYF.

Only a few counts were recorded for this clonotype. This chain joins TRBV7-9 and TRBJ1-1; maybe TRBD1 (5 bases). This CDR3 region has 15 residues. Trimming left V 3 bases short and J 4 bases short, with 15 bases between. Germline CDR1 SEHNR, CDR2 FQNEAQ (reference sequence). This chain's CDR3 is CASSFESGGSTEAFF. In DNA, the CDR3 is TGTGCCAGCAGCTTCGAATCTGGGGGTTCCACTGAAGCTTTCTTT.

The chain has TRBV2 and TRBJ1-1; D remains ambiguous. V lost 10 bases to trimming and J lost 3 bases, with 15 bases between them. The CDR3 spans 13 residues. Germline loops: CDR1 SNHLY, CDR2 FYNNEI. CDR3 nucleotides: TGTGCCAAGTCGACCGGTCCGGACACTGAAGCTTTCTTT. Its protein is CAKSTGPDTEAFF. Full variable domain (remainder filled in from reference TRBV2 and TRBJ1-1): EPEVTQTPSHQVTQMGQEVILRCVPISNHLYFYWYRQILGQKVEFLVSFYNNEISEKSEIFDDQFSVERPDGSNFTLKIRSTKLEDSAMYFCAKSTGPDTEAFFGQGTRLTVV.

V is TRBV20-1 and J is TRBJ2-1; D is unclear. CDR3 size: 13 residues. Germline-derived CDR1 and CDR2 are DFQATT and SNEGSKA (reference sequence). V shed 3 bases and J shed 7 bases, with 13 bases lying between them. The CDR3 DNA reads TGCAGTGCTAGGCCTTCACTTGGTAATGAGCAGTTCTTC. It codes for CSARPSLGNEQFF.

This chain joins TRBV11-2 and TRBJ2-6; D is uncertain. The germline V gene encodes CDR1 SGHAT and CDR2 FQNNGV. The V and J ends lost 7 bases and 0 bases respectively, with 7 bases between them. This CDR3 is built from 14 residues. This chain's CDR3 is CASTAYSGANVLTF. The CDR3 bases are TGTGCCAGCACAGCCTACTCTGGGGCCAACGTCCTGACTTTC.

For the CDR3, the DNA is TGCGCCAGCAGCCAAGATAGGACTAGCGGCCATTACAATGAGCAGTTCTTC. Its protein is CASSQDRTSGHYNEQFF. V is TRBV4-3 and J is TRBJ2-1; TRBD2 aligns across 10 bases. Per the germline V gene, CDR1 is LGHNA and CDR2 is YSLEER. The length of the CDR3 is 17 residues. V lost 0 bases, J lost 4 bases, and 6 bases stayed unmatched.

Notes on this clonotype: One base away lies a much larger clone, so this may be a sequencing read error. The genes are TRBV7-2 and TRBJ2-1; TRBD2 matches 16 bases. Germline V CDR1 and CDR2: SGHTA, FQGNSA. The CDR3 has 18 amino acids. Trimming took 3 bases from V and 11 from J; bases not matched to a gene: 13. The CDR3 sequence: CASSLGLAGGGGRNQQFF. The CDR3 nucleotides are TGTGCCAGCAGCTTGGGACTAGCGGGAGGGGGGGGAAGGAATCAGCAGTTCTTC.

This clonotype occurred many times. The rearrangement joins TRBV7-3 to TRBJ2-1; 9 bases are shared with TRBD2. Germline CDR1 and CDR2: SGHTA and FQGTGA. V gave up 5 bases and J gave up 7 bases; unmatched junction bases: 9. CDR3 length: 15 amino acids. CDR3 nucleotide sequence: TGTGCCAGCAGCCGAAGACTAGCGGAGGGGAATGAGCAGTTCTTC. Its translation is CASSRRLAEGNEQFF.

The chain is built from TRBV6-2 or TRBV6-3 and TRBJ2-4; 9 bases map to TRBD1. Germline values: CDR1 MNHEY, CDR2 SVGEGT. V dropped 1 base and J dropped 7; count of bases not matched to a gene: 5. The CDR3 loop spans 15 amino acids. In nucleotides, the CDR3 is TGTGCCAGCAGTTACTGGGACAGGGCGCGGAACATTCAGTACTTC. As protein: CASSYWDRARNIQYF.

The gene calls are TRBV6-5 and TRBJ2-7; TRBD2 matches at 12 bases. The V and J ends lost 6 bases and 0 bases, in that order; junction bases with no gene match: 6. Germline V gives CDR1 MNHEY, CDR2 SVGAGI. The CDR3 length is 16 residues. The chain's CDR3 is CASRAQTSGSSYEQYF. DNA of the CDR3: TGTGCCAGCAGAGCCCAGACTAGCGGGAGCTCCTACGAGCAGTACTTC.

CDR3 nucleotide sequence: TGCAGTGCTAGAGGTCGACAGGTGGGGTTATCTAGCACAGATACGCAGTATTTT. Residues: CSARGRQVGLSSTDTQYF. This chain links TRBV20-1 with TRBJ2-3; D is possibly TRBD1 (6 bases). The CDR3 contains 18 residues. Germline CDR1 DFQATT, CDR2 SNEGSKA (reference sequence). V gave up 1 base and J gave up 0 bases, with 20 bases separating them.

V and J are TRBV29-1 and TRBJ2-1; 12 bases agree with TRBD2. This CDR3 is 14 amino acids long. Germline CDR1 and CDR2: SQVTM and ANQGSEA. With V trimmed by 3 bases and J by 8 bases, 5 bases remained unmatched. CDR3 DNA sequence: TGCAGCGTTGATGCTAGCGGGAGGGCCCATGAGCAGTTCTTC. As protein: CSVDASGRAHEQFF.

Many counts were recorded for this clonotype. The chain combines TRBV29-1 with TRBJ2-1, with D perhaps TRBD2 (6 bases). The V gene's germline CDR1 is SQVTM and CDR2 ANQGSEA. V lost 5 bases and J lost 0, with 11 bases in between. The CDR3 spans 14 residues. CDR3 loop: CSVRGGSSYNEQFF. In DNA form, the CDR3 reads TGCAGCGTTCGTGGGGGGAGCTCCTACAATGAGCAGTTCTTC.